The text below deals with one TCR beta chain. Its specificity is unknown. The conserved phenylalanine or tryptophan normally closing the CDR3 is absent here, so this likely arose from a read error. TCRdb redid the calling of the 5' RACE reads with MiXCR, one entry per CDR3 protein. The sample carries roughly 710,000 distinct CDR3 sequences, 6.1% recorded once. This specimen belongs to a study of identical twins. General study results and limits: The authors noted that invariant MAIT and iNKT cells could partly confound zero-insertion analyses. Those out-of-frame alpha sequences shared by twins showed an excess of low generation probability. Among beta out-of-frame sequences, excess sharing between twins appeared weaker.

The sequence was obtained from a man between 18 and 29 years old in good health. The specimen was naive T cells sorted from blood.

The CDR3, as DNA: TGTGCCATCACAGGGTCTGCCAATAATTCACCCCTCCACTCT. This codes for CAITGSANNSPLHS. The rearrangement joins TRBV10-3 to TRBJ1-6; a weak D match, TRBD1 (5 bases). The CDR3 spans 14 residues. The germline V and J ends were trimmed by 7 bases and 5 bases, with 12 bases remaining between them. CDR1 and CDR2 from the germline V gene are ENHRY and SYGVKD.